This T cell receptor beta chain originates from a study of radiation and T cells in renal cell carcinoma. The time point here: blood 4 weeks post-SBRT, at nephrectomy. The treatment denotes: 15 Gy SBRT to primary tumor, nephrectomy 4 weeks later. Nephrectomy followed 15 Gy stereotactic body radiation by 4 weeks. Serial blood draws occurred at baseline and 2 and 4 weeks post-SBRT. Germline CDR1 SGDLS, CDR2 YYNGEE. The V end was cut by 0 bases, the J end by 4 bases, with 11 bases between. CDR3 size: 15 residues. The data were produced by immunoSEQ multiplex PCR, yet TCRdb's version contains in-frame clones alone and is incomplete. This table has 40,000 to 50,000 clones, over 80% appearing once.

The rearrangement uses TRBV9 and TRBJ1-3; D is undetermined. This sequence was found in an older woman with renal cell carcinoma. This material consisted of blood, taken from a patient whose treatment included radiotherapy and nephrectomy. The CDR3 spells CASSVVRGTGNTIYF. CDR3 bases: TGTGCCAGCAGCGTAGTCCGGGGTACGGGAAACACCATATATTTT.